Included here is one T cell receptor (beta chain) sequence, with context. No antigen is known for it. The record originates from a study of cytomegalovirus exposure and HLA in healthy donors. Study-wide findings and caveats: According to an earlier analysis, most TCR beta V segments yielded productive rearrangements about 87% or about 30% of the time. Reports showed the classifier diagnosing cytomegalovirus status with high specificity and sensitivity. Rare TCR sequences dominated, though some public TCRs recurred in many donors.

The CDR3 is made up of 13 amino acids. Germline values: CDR1 MDHEN, CDR2 SYDVKM. V dropped 8 bases and J dropped 6; count of bases not matched to a gene: 6. PCR involved 60 Vbeta and 13 Jbeta primers. Produced via immunoSEQ multiplex PCR; TCRdb's table is partial and in-frame only. This table holds fewer than 200,000 clones, approximately 80% found once. The donors were healthy bone marrow donors. This TCR was recovered from a woman in her 30s in good health and CMV-seronegative. The rearrangement links TRBV28 to TRBJ2-2, with TRBD2 identical over 7 bases. Sequenced input: PBMCs. The CDR3 nucleotides are TGTGCCAGCGGGAGGGCATCCCCCGGGGAGCTGTTTTTT. Residues: CASGRASPGELFF.